This T cell receptor (beta chain) emerged from a study of T cell repertoires in cytomegalovirus infection. Background on the study: TCR beta signatures that were public indicated CMV infection and matching HLA type. Study findings and constraints: Public TCR beta family frequency separated CMV-and-HLA carriers, including in an independent cohort. Dominating the ex vivo response were TCR beta clonotypes that were CMV-specific and HLA-C-restricted.

The V and J ends lost 0 bases and 7 bases respectively, with 6 bases between them. The CDR3 is 13 residues long. Germline CDR1 SNHLY, CDR2 FYNNEI. One entry per CDR3 protein results from TCRdb running MiXCR on the reads. The table includes about 260,000 distinct CDR3 sequences, 8% to 9.5% detected once. This clonotype was observed many times. Its target is unknown. The clonotype originates from a human donor in good health (CMV status not recorded). Some clones in this sample may be carry-over from other donors' samples. Source material: PBMCs. The rearrangement joins TRBV2 to TRBJ2-2, with unresolved D. CDR3 sequence reads: CASSEAARGELFF. The CDR3 region has the DNA TGTGCCAGCAGTGAAGCTGCTCGCGGGGAGCTGTTTTTT.